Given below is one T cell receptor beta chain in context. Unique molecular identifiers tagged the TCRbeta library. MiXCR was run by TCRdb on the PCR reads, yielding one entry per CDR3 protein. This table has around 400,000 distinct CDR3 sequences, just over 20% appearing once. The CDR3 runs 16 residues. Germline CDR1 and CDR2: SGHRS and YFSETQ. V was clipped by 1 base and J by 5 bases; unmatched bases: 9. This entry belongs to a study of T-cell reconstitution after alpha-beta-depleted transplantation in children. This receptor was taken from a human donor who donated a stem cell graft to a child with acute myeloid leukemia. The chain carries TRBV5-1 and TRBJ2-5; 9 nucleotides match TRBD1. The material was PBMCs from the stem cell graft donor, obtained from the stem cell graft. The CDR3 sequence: CASSLTGTGFRETQYF. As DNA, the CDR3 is TGCGCCAGCAGCTTGACCGGGACAGGGTTCCGGGAGACCCAGTACTTC.